The 27 T cell receptor beta chains given below trace back to one sample, sequenced in a study of blood T cell repertoires in COVID-19. Assay used: immunoSEQ multiplex PCR; TCRdb lists only in-frame clones, some missing. The table records about 260,000 clones, approximately 92% of them present only once. The sample consisted of peripheral blood. These receptors originate from a person under 30 with COVID-19, enrolled during active disease.

This chain uses TRBV19 with TRBJ2-1, with D possibly TRBD2 on 5 matching bases. Trimming removed 3 bases at V and 3 bases at J, with 12 bases between. Germline assignment: CDR1 LNHDA and CDR2 SQIVND (reference sequence). CDR3 size: 15 residues. CDR3 sequence: CASSISGSDYNEQFF. CDR3 in DNA: TGTGCCAGTAGTATTTCGGGGTCCGACTACAATGAGCAGTTCTTC.

J is TRBJ2-7 and V is TRBV21-1; the D call of TRBD2 is as the table states it, not checked on the DNA. TRBV21-1 is designated a pseudogene. The CDR3 sequence is 14 residues long. The CDR3 DNA follows: TGTGCCAGCAGCAAAGACGGGTATAGTAGCGAGCAGTACTTC. Translating it yields CASSKDGYSSEQYF.

This clone appeared once. This sequence joins TRBV30 and TRBJ2-3; D is unresolved. The CDR3 is 13 amino acids. V was trimmed by 1 base and J by 8 bases, leaving 13 bases between them. Germline loops: CDR1 GTSNPN, CDR2 SVGIG (reference sequence). CDR3 in DNA: TGTGCCTGGAGTGCGACTGTCGTGGGTACGCAGTATTTT. This encodes CAWSATVVGTQYF.

This chain joins TRBV6-6 and TRBJ2-7, with 11 bases fitting TRBD2. J gave up 2 bases and V 6 bases, and 3 bases lay outside the gene matches. The CDR3 covers 14 residues. From germline, CDR1 is MNHNY and CDR2 SVGAGI (reference sequence). The DNA of the CDR3 is TGTGCCAGCAGCTTAGCGGGAGGGGCCTACGAGCAGTACTTC. It codes for CASSLAGGAYEQYF.

The rearrangement links TRBV15 to TRBJ1-2; 7 positions agree with TRBD1. Looked up from germline, CDR1 is LNHNV and CDR2 is YYDKDF (reference sequence). After removal of 0 bases from V and 3 bases from J, the junction contained 7 bases not matched to a gene. This CDR3 contains 16 residues. The CDR3 here is CATSRDGTGTDYGYTF. The CDR3 bases are TGTGCCACCAGCAGAGATGGGACTGGGACAGACTATGGCTACACCTTC.

This clone is a singleton in its sample. The chain uses TRBV12-5 and TRBJ1-2, with a tentative D call TRBD1 (6 bases). The V and J ends lost 6 bases and 2 bases respectively, with 16 bases between them. Germline-derived CDR1 and CDR2 are LGHNT and FRNRAP. The CDR3 contains 15 residues. The CDR3: CASGHTGIGNYGYTF. CDR3 coding DNA: TGTGCTAGTGGCCACACAGGGATCGGGAACTATGGCTACACCTTC.

V gene TRBV12-5 combines with J gene TRBJ2-7; D might be TRBD1 (5 bases). Germline loops: CDR1 LGHNT, CDR2 FRNRAP. V lost 6 bases and J lost 6, with 18 bases in between. The CDR3 loop spans 14 amino acids. CDR3 amino acids: CASGLGDRASEQYF. DNA for the CDR3: TGTGCTAGTGGCTTAGGGGATAGGGCCTCCGAGCAGTACTTC. Combining the CDR3 with reference TRBV12-5 and TRBJ2-7 gives the whole variable domain DARVTQTPRHKVTEMGQEVTMRCQPILGHNTVFWYRQTMMQGLELLAYFRNRAPLDDSGMPKDRFSAEMPDATLATLKIQPSEPRDSAVYFCASGLGDRASEQYFGPGTRLTVT.

V gene TRBV4-1 combines with J gene TRBJ2-7; TRBD2 is a possible D gene (6 bases). The germline V gene encodes CDR1 MGHRA and CDR2 YSYEKL. The CDR3 contains 18 residues. V was clipped by 0 bases and J by 5 bases, with 23 bases between them. CDR3 bases: TGCGCCAGCAGCCAAGAGATATTCATCCGGGACTCCTCTGACGAGCAGTACTTC. Amino acids: CASSQEIFIRDSSDEQYF.

This clone showed up just a few times. The V and J genes are TRBV5-5 and TRBJ1-6; 8 bases fit TRBD1. The germline V gene has CDR1 SGHKS and CDR2 YYEKEE (reference sequence). J gave up 3 bases and V 1 base, and 6 bases lay outside the gene matches. The length of the CDR3 is 17 residues. The CDR3 here is CASSLLGQAFYNSPLHF. CDR3 sequence (DNA): TGTGCCAGCAGCTTGTTGGGACAGGCATTCTATAATTCACCCCTCCACTTT.

Comments on this clone: This same CDR3 is encoded by further DNA sequences in the sample. J is TRBJ1-2 and V is TRBV5-1; D call uncertain. CDR3 size: 13 residues. The V and J ends lost 0 bases and 3 bases respectively, with 6 bases between them. Germline V gene data show CDR1 as SGHRS and CDR2 as YFSETQ. CDR3: CASSLGGDYGYTF. CDR3 nucleotide sequence: TGCGCCAGCAGCTTGGGAGGAGACTATGGCTACACCTTC.

This sequence joins TRBV12-3 or TRBV12-4 and TRBJ1-1; D unclear. This CDR3 comprises 11 residues. Trimming took 5 bases from V and 7 from J, leaving 8 bases between them. The CDR3 reads CASSIDFEAFF. Written as DNA, the CDR3 is TGTGCCAGCAGTATCGACTTTGAAGCTTTCTTT.

This rearrangement joins TRBV5-1 to TRBJ2-7; D unclear. The CDR3 runs 12 residues. Trimming shortened V by 1 base and J by 2 bases, and 4 bases separated the two germline ends. Germline V CDR1 and CDR2: SGHRS, YFSETQ. In DNA, the CDR3 is TGCGCCAGCAGCTTGACGGCCTACGAGCAGTACTTC. Protein sequence: CASSLTAYEQYF.

The chain links TRBV19 to TRBJ2-2; D possibly corresponds to TRBD1 (6 bases). Germline V lookup: CDR1 LNHDA, CDR2 SQIVND (reference sequence). The CDR3 contains 17 residues. V lost 1 base to trimming and J lost 1 base, with 13 bases between them. CDR3 sequence: CASSIVDRNQNTGELFF. CDR3 nucleotide sequence: TGTGCCAGTAGTATAGTAGACAGGAACCAGAACACCGGGGAGCTGTTTTTT.

The rearrangement uses TRBV2 and TRBJ1-1; D not certain. The CDR3 spans 13 residues. V was cut by 8 bases and J by 1 base, with 11 bases left in between. Germline V gene lookup returns CDR1 SNHLY and CDR2 FYNNEI. DNA of the CDR3: TGTGCCAGCTCTCTGGGCTGGAACACTGAAGCTTTCTTT. It is translated as CASSLGWNTEAFF.

V is TRBV25-1 and J is TRBJ2-3, with D unclear. CDR1 is MGHDK, CDR2 SYGVNS, per germline. V gave up 4 bases and J gave up 5 bases, with 4 bases separating them. This CDR3 is 11 amino acids long. CDR3 in amino acids: CASSGGDTQYF. CDR3 in DNA: TGTGCCAGCAGTGGAGGAGATACGCAGTATTTT.

The chain couples TRBV13 to TRBJ2-2; 7 nucleotides match TRBD2. V was pared by 6 bases and J by 4 bases, with 8 bases of the junction left unmatched. This CDR3 contains 15 residues. The germline CDR1 and CDR2 sequences are PRHDT and FYEKMQ (reference sequence). The CDR3 region has the DNA TGTGCCAGCAGAGCGCTACTAGCGCGCACCGGGGAGCTGTTTTTT. This codes for CASRALLARTGELFF.

In its sample, this clone was seen a few times. The rearrangement uses TRBV28 and TRBJ1-5; D perhaps matches TRBD1 (6 bases). V gave up 1 base and J gave up 2 bases, with 9 bases separating them. From germline, CDR1 is MDHEN and CDR2 SYDVKM. The CDR3 has 15 amino acids. The CDR3 is CASSLSPGGNQPQHF. Written as DNA, the CDR3 is TGTGCCAGCAGTTTATCGCCAGGGGGCAATCAGCCCCAGCATTTT. Full variable domain (missing parts from reference TRBV28 and TRBJ1-5): DVKVTQSSRYLVKRTGEKVFLECVQDMDHENMFWYRQDPGLGLRLIYFSYDVKMKEKGDIPEGYSVSREKKERFSLILESASTNQTSMYLCASSLSPGGNQPQHFGDGTRLSIL.

The V call is TRBV5-4, the J call TRBJ2-3, with 10 bases matching TRBD1. The CDR3 has 18 residues. The germline CDR1 and CDR2 sequences are SGHNT and YYREEE (reference sequence). V lost 4 bases, J lost 5 bases, and 16 bases stayed unmatched. CDR3 protein: CASSEPDRGPYVRDTQYF. The CDR3 DNA sequence: TGTGCCAGCAGCGAACCAGACAGGGGGCCATATGTTAGAGATACGCAGTATTTT. The full variable domain, with the rest looked up from reference TRBV5-4 and TRBJ2-3, is ETGVTQSPTHLIKTRGQQVTLRCSSQSGHNTVSWYQQALGQGPQFIFQYYREEENGRGNFPPRFSGLQFPNYSSELNVNALELDDSALYLCASSEPDRGPYVRDTQYFGPGTRLTVL.

The chain has TRBV11-2 and TRBJ2-7, with 8 bases matching TRBD1. The CDR3 covers 17 residues. Germline V gene lookup returns CDR1 SGHAT and CDR2 FQNNGV. Trimming took 3 bases from V and 6 from J; bases not matched to a gene: 16. Here the CDR3 reads CASSFLRGDRLSGEQYF. As DNA, the CDR3 is TGTGCCAGCAGCTTCCTTAGGGGGGACAGGCTCTCTGGCGAGCAGTACTTC.

J is TRBJ2-3 and V is TRBV15; a weak D match, TRBD2 (6 bases). Germline values: CDR1 LNHNV, CDR2 YYDKDF (reference sequence). V was trimmed by 7 bases and J by 0 bases, leaving 11 bases between them. The CDR3 has 14 amino acids. The CDR3 region is CATTWDFSTDTQYF. The DNA of the CDR3 is TGTGCCACCACCTGGGACTTTAGCACAGATACGCAGTATTTT.

This rearrangement joins TRBV28 to TRBJ2-7, with D maybe TRBD1 (6 bases). The germline V gene has CDR1 MDHEN and CDR2 SYDVKM. The CDR3 consists of 13 residues. The V end was cut by 5 bases, the J end by 3 bases, with 11 bases between. The CDR3 sequence is CASSPDRNYEQYF. In DNA form, the CDR3 reads TGTGCCAGCAGTCCGGACAGAAACTACGAGCAGTACTTC.

The chain employs TRBV6-2 or TRBV6-3 and TRBJ2-5; 9 bases are shared with TRBD2. With 5 bases clipped from V and 2 bases from J, the junction kept 6 bases outside the gene matches. This CDR3 comprises 15 residues. Germline lookup yields CDR1 MNHEY and CDR2 SVGEGT. In DNA form, the CDR3 reads TGTGCCAGCAGTAGGGCTAGCGGGGAACAAGAGACCCAGTACTTC. It translates to CASSRASGEQETQYF.

The genes are TRBV5-4 and TRBJ2-1; TRBD2 matches at 11 bases. Germline lookup yields CDR1 SGHNT and CDR2 YYREEE (reference sequence). The trim removed 2 bases at V and 8 bases at J, leaving 6 bases unmatched. This CDR3 comprises 15 residues. Written as DNA, the CDR3 is TGTGCCAGCAGCTTCCAGACTAGCGGGGCCCATGAGCAGTTCTTC. Translating gives CASSFQTSGAHEQFF.

The chain joins TRBV12-2 to TRBJ1-2; TRBD1, as called in the table, went unchecked against the DNA. TRBV12-2 represents a pseudogene. The CDR3 is 14 amino acids. The CDR3 DNA reads TGTGCAAGTCCCCTTCTTCAGGGGGCGGGTGGCTACACCTTC. This translates into CASPLLQGAGGYTF.

This clone has just one count. J is TRBJ2-7 and V is TRBV6-5, with D possibly TRBD2 on 6 matching bases. Germline V gene lookup returns CDR1 MNHEY and CDR2 SVGAGI. CDR3 size: 12 residues. V gave up 6 bases and J gave up 3 bases, with 9 bases separating them. Written as DNA, the CDR3 is TGTGCCAGCAGGCGGGACGACTACGAGCAGTACTTC. Translated: CASRRDDYEQYF.

The chain combines TRBV19 with TRBJ2-3, with D possibly TRBD2 on 5 matching bases. Per germline, CDR1 LNHDA and CDR2 SQIVND (reference sequence). The CDR3 sequence is 16 residues long. With 3 bases removed from V and 0 bases from J, the gap between germline ends came to 13 bases. The chain's CDR3 is CASSMFSAASTDTQYF. DNA for the CDR3: TGTGCCAGTAGTATGTTTAGCGCCGCTAGCACAGATACGCAGTATTTT.

This sequence joins TRBV5-1 and TRBJ2-7; D possibly corresponds to TRBD2 (5 bases). Germline V gene data show CDR1 as SGHRS and CDR2 as YFSETQ. This CDR3 contains 14 residues. Trimming shortened V by 6 bases and J by 5 bases, and 18 bases separated the two germline ends. The CDR3 is CASNVELGVDEQYF. DNA of the CDR3: TGCGCCAGCAACGTCGAACTCGGGGTGGACGAGCAGTACTTC. The full variable domain, in which reference TRBV5-1 and TRBJ2-7 provide the parts outside the CDR3, is KAGVTQTPRYLIKTRGQQVTLSCSPISGHRSVSWYQQTPGQGLQFLFEYFSETQRNKGNFPGRFSGRQFSNSRSEMNVSTLELGDSALYLCASNVELGVDEQYFGPGTRLTVT.